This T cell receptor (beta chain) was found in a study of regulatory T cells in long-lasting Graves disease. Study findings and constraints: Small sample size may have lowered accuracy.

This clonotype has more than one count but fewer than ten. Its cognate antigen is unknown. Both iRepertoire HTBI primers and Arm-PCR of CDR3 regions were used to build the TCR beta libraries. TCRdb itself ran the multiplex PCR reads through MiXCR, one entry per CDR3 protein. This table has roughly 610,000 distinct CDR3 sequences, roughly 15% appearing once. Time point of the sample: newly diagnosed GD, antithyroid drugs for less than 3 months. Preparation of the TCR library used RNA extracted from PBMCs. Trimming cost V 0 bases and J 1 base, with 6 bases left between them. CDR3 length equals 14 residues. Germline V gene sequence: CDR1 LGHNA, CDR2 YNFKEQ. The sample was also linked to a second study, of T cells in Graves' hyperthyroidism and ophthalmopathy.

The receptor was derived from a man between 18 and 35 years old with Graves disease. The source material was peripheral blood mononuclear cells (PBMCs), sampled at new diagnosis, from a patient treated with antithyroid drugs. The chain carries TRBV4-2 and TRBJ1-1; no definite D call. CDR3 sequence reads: CASSQDGQNTEAFF. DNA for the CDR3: TGTGCCAGCAGCCAAGATGGGCAGAACACTGAAGCTTTCTTT.